This entry describes one T cell receptor (beta chain). These data are taken from a study of control samples from healthy donors and cancer patients. The germline gives CDR1 MNHEY, CDR2 SVGAGI. V lost 4 bases to trimming and J lost 3 bases; unmatched junction nucleotides: 10. CDR3 length equals 16 residues. The method was immunoSEQ multiplex PCR; TCRdb's version includes in-frame clones alone and lacks a portion of them. The sample yields around 94,000 clones, around 83% seen once. Sequencing was carried out using blood. The clonotype originates from a woman aged 50 to 60 in good health. V and J are TRBV6-5 and TRBJ2-7, with 9 bases fitting TRBD1. In nucleotides, the CDR3 is TGTGCCAGCAGTTTACAGGGGGCGACCCTAGACTACGAGCAGTACTTC. Its translation: CASSLQGATLDYEQYF.